The 23 T cell receptor beta chains below all came from one sample that was sequenced in a study of blood T cell repertoires in COVID-19. Sequenced by immunoSEQ multiplex PCR; TCRdb stores in-frame clones only, minus some. The data hold under 200,000 clones, with 84% observed a single time. Sequenced: PBMCs or T cells enriched from blood (not recorded which). The receptors here all came from a young woman who had been exposed to COVID-19.

The chain carries TRBV2 and TRBJ1-3; D is unresolved. Between the trimmed V and J ends, which lost 2 bases and 8 bases, there was a span of 16 bases. Germline values: CDR1 SNHLY, CDR2 FYNNEI. The CDR3 length is 15 residues. CDR3 in amino acids: CASSETELDVDTIYF. DNA of the CDR3: TGTGCCAGCAGTGAAACAGAATTGGATGTGGACACCATATATTTT.

This chain uses TRBV7-2 with TRBJ1-6, with TRBD1 as a possible D gene (5 bases). V lost 1 base and J lost 6, with 10 bases in between. Germline V gene data show CDR1 as SGHTA and CDR2 as FQGNSA. The CDR3 length is 15 residues. The CDR3 nucleotides are TGTGCCAGCAGCTTAGGGGGGGTTTTTAATTCACCCCTCCACTTT. This translates into CASSLGGVFNSPLHF. The full variable domain, completed using reference TRBV7-2 and TRBJ1-6, is GAGVSQSPSNKVTEKGKDVELRCDPISGHTALYWYRQSLGQGLEFLIYFQGNSAPDKSGLPSDRFSAERTGGSVSTLTIQRTQQEDSAVYLCASSLGGVFNSPLHFGNGTRLTVT.

The V gene is TRBV5-4, the J gene TRBJ1-1; the D is unclear. V was trimmed by 0 bases and J by 4 bases, leaving 19 bases between them. In germline, CDR1 is SGHNT, CDR2 YYREEE (reference sequence). This CDR3 is built from 17 residues. CDR3 sequence: CASSLDGLGAGGTEAFF. As DNA, the CDR3 is TGTGCCAGCAGCTTGGACGGACTGGGCGCCGGAGGCACTGAAGCTTTCTTT.

J is TRBJ1-1 and V is TRBV14; the D is unclear. Deletions cut 5 bases from V and 5 bases from J, with 12 bases between. In germline, CDR1 is SGHDN, CDR2 FVKESK. The CDR3 has 13 amino acids. CDR3: CASSWTRGTEAFF. For the CDR3, the DNA is TGTGCCAGCAGCTGGACGCGGGGAACTGAAGCTTTCTTT.

The J gene is TRBJ2-1, the V gene TRBV11-2; 9 bases map to TRBD2. CDR3 length equals 17 residues. Germline values: CDR1 SGHAT, CDR2 FQNNGV. The V and J ends lost 2 bases and 8 bases, in that order; junction bases with no gene match: 13. For the CDR3, the DNA is TGTGCCAGCAGCTTAAGGGGAGGGCTAGCGGGGTGGTATGAGCAGTTCTTC. Amino acids: CASSLRGGLAGWYEQFF.

The rearrangement uses TRBV19 and TRBJ1-2; 7 bases are shared with TRBD1. Germline CDR1 is LNHDA and CDR2 is SQIVND (reference sequence). CDR3 length: 15 residues. Germline trimming cut 9 bases from V and 3 bases from J; bases unmatched to any gene: 13. CDR3 in DNA: TGTGCCAGCAGAGGACAGGCAGAAAACCACTATGGCTACACCTTC. Its translation: CASRGQAENHYGYTF.

The chain carries TRBV7-2 and TRBJ1-2, with 8 bases matching TRBD1. This CDR3 spans 13 amino acids. V gave up 4 bases and J gave up 7 bases; unmatched junction bases: 5. Germline V lookup: CDR1 SGHTA, CDR2 FQGNSA. CDR3 sequence reads: CASSYDRGLGYTF. As DNA, the CDR3 is TGTGCCAGCAGCTACGACAGGGGCCTTGGCTACACCTTC.

CDR3 residues: CSVEERGGANTGELFF. In DNA form, the CDR3 reads TGCAGCGTTGAAGAGCGGGGAGGGGCGAACACCGGGGAGCTGTTTTTT. This rearrangement joins TRBV29-1 to TRBJ2-2; 7 positions match TRBD2. Trimming took 0 bases from V and 0 from J; bases not matched to a gene: 4. Per the germline V gene, CDR1 is SQVTM and CDR2 is ANQGSEA. This CDR3 has 16 amino acids.

In this sample, this clone turned up a few times. J is TRBJ2-7 and V is TRBV4-3; tentatively, D is TRBD2 (7 bases). Germline lookup yields CDR1 LGHNA and CDR2 YSLEER. The CDR3 runs 17 residues. V lost 0 bases and J lost 1, with 16 bases in between. Written as DNA, the CDR3 is TGCGCCAGCAGCCAAGATTTGGGCGGGGGCCCTTCCTACGAGCAGTACTTC. It specifies CASSQDLGGGPSYEQYF.

The sample holds a few counts of this clone. The chain employs TRBV5-5 and TRBJ1-1; D perhaps matches TRBD1 (5 bases). Germline V gene data show CDR1 as SGHKS and CDR2 as YYEKEE (reference sequence). This CDR3 comprises 16 residues. The V end was cut by 4 bases, the J end by 0 bases, with 16 bases between. CDR3 sequence (DNA): TGTGCCAGCAGCAACGGCTGGCAGGGTTTGAACACTGAAGCTTTCTTT. Protein product: CASSNGWQGLNTEAFF. The full variable domain, its missing parts supplied by reference TRBV5-5 and TRBJ1-1, is DAGVTQSPTHLIKTRGQQVTLRCSPISGHKSVSWYQQVLGQGPQFIFQYYEKEERGRGNFPDRFSARQFPNYSSELNVNALLLGDSALYLCASSNGWQGLNTEAFFGQGTRLTVV.

The V gene is TRBV29-1, the J gene TRBJ1-1; TRBD1 might be the D (5 bases). The CDR3 covers 14 residues. The germline V gene encodes CDR1 SQVTM and CDR2 ANQGSEA. V lost 3 bases, J lost 3 bases, and 14 bases lay in between. CDR3 nucleotide sequence: TGCAGCGTTGATAAGTCGGGAGGGGACACTGAAGCTTTCTTT. This translates into CSVDKSGGDTEAFF.

This clone has just one count. The CDR3 bases are TGTGCCAGCAGCGTAGTTGGGCTCCCGCAGTATTTT. Amino acid sequence: CASSVVGLPQYF. The chain recombines TRBV9 with TRBJ2-3; D is undetermined. V gave up 0 bases and J gave up 10 bases, with 9 bases separating them. There are 12 residues in the CDR3. The germline gives CDR1 SGDLS, CDR2 YYNGEE. The full variable domain, rest sourced from reference TRBV9 and TRBJ2-3, is DSGVTQTPKHLITATGQRVTLRCSPRSGDLSVYWYQQSLDQGLQFLIQYYNGEERAKGNILERFSAQQFPDLHSELNLSSLELGDSALYFCASSVVGLPQYFGPGTRLTVL.

V gene TRBV5-1 combines with J gene TRBJ1-2; 7 nucleotides line up with TRBD1. Trimming took 0 bases from V and 3 from J; bases not matched to a gene: 2. CDR3 size: 14 residues. Germline CDR1 and CDR2: SGHRS and YFSETQ. In nucleotides, the CDR3 is TGCGCCAGCAGCTTGGTAGGACAGGACTATGGCTACACCTTC. Protein product: CASSLVGQDYGYTF.

CDR3 in amino acids: CASSSTSGGPLETQYF. The CDR3 nucleotides are TGTGCCAGCAGCTCGACTAGCGGGGGGCCATTGGAGACCCAGTACTTC. The V call is TRBV7-6, the J call TRBJ2-5; 13 positions agree with TRBD2. Germline V gene sequence: CDR1 SGHVS, CDR2 FNYEAQ. The CDR3 runs to 16 residues. The ends lost 4 bases at V and 5 bases at J; junction bases unmatched: 7.

V gene TRBV19 combines with J gene TRBJ1-6, with 10 bases identical to TRBD1. The CDR3 extends over 15 amino acids. The V gene end was trimmed by 7 bases and the J gene end by 10 bases; junction bases not matched to a gene: 10. Germline-derived CDR1 and CDR2 are LNHDA and SQIVND (reference sequence). CDR3 sequence reads: CASNTGTGVMSPLHF. The CDR3, as DNA: TGTGCCAGTAATACCGGGACAGGGGTAATGTCACCCCTCCACTTT.

Only a few counts were recorded for this clone. The CDR3 reads CASSDPGTEEETQYF. CDR3 coding DNA: TGCGCCAGCAGCGACCCCGGGACAGAGGAAGAGACCCAGTACTTC. The chain has TRBV5-1 and TRBJ2-5; 7 bases are shared with TRBD1. CDR1 and CDR2 (germline): SGHRS, YFSETQ. The ends lost 4 bases at V and 3 bases at J; junction bases unmatched: 9. The CDR3 has 15 amino acids.

The CDR3 spells CASSVTTGEKEKLFF. The CDR3 DNA follows: TGTGCCAGCAGCGTCACGACAGGGGAAAAAGAAAAACTGTTTTTT. The V call is TRBV5-4, the J call TRBJ1-4; 8 bases line up with TRBD1. V was pared by 4 bases and J by 8 bases, with 10 bases of the junction left unmatched. CDR3 size: 15 residues. The germline V gene encodes CDR1 SGHNT and CDR2 YYREEE (reference sequence).

The genes are TRBV5-1 and TRBJ1-3; 10 positions match TRBD1. CDR1 is SGHRS, CDR2 YFSETQ, per germline. The J segment lost 6 bases and the V segment lost 1 base, leaving 4 bases of the junction unmatched. CDR3 length: 15 residues. CDR3 sequence reads: CASSLSGQGENTIYF. The CDR3 DNA sequence: TGCGCCAGCAGCTTGAGTGGACAGGGGGAAAACACCATATATTTT.

The chain employs TRBV12-3 or TRBV12-4 and TRBJ1-2; no firm D call. V lost 7 bases and J lost 0, with 9 bases in between. CDR3 size: 13 residues. CDR3 coding DNA: TGTGCCAGCAACCCCACAGCTAACTATGGCTACACCTTC. Translating it yields CASNPTANYGYTF.

The CDR3: CASSQGLGELETQYF. As DNA, the CDR3 is TGCGCCAGCAGCCAAGGGCTGGGCGAGCTGGAGACCCAGTACTTC. This chain uses TRBV4-3 with TRBJ2-5; no definite D call. Germline CDR1 and CDR2: LGHNA and YSLEER. V shed 1 base and J shed 5 bases, with 14 bases lying between them. The CDR3 contains 15 residues.

The V call is TRBV19, the J call TRBJ1-1, with a tentative D call TRBD1 (5 bases). This CDR3 is built from 13 residues. Trimming took off 11 bases at V and 3 bases at J, with 16 bases between the two ends. Germline CDR1 reads LNHDA; CDR2 reads SQIVND (reference sequence). CDR3 in amino acids: CASNRQEHTEAFF. In DNA form, the CDR3 reads TGTGCCTCAAACAGGCAAGAGCACACTGAAGCTTTCTTT.

The rearrangement uses TRBV15 and TRBJ2-2; TRBD1 agrees at 7 bases. Germline values: CDR1 LNHNV, CDR2 YYDKDF (reference sequence). The CDR3 has 19 amino acids. Unmatched junction bases numbered 10, after V lost 0 bases and J lost 0 bases. CDR3 nucleotides: TGTGCCACCAGCAGAGATCGCCCGAGACAGGGCGCGAACACCGGGGAGCTGTTTTTT. Encoded protein: CATSRDRPRQGANTGELFF.

The chain recombines TRBV2 with TRBJ2-5; 7 positions agree with TRBD2. The CDR3 loop spans 18 amino acids. J lost 5 bases, V lost 7 bases, and 22 bases had no gene match. The germline CDR1 and CDR2 sequences are SNHLY and FYNNEI. The CDR3 DNA is TGTGCCAGCATAGAAGACCGGGACTACCTTGAGGATGGTGAGACCCAGTACTTC. This sequence encodes CASIEDRDYLEDGETQYF.